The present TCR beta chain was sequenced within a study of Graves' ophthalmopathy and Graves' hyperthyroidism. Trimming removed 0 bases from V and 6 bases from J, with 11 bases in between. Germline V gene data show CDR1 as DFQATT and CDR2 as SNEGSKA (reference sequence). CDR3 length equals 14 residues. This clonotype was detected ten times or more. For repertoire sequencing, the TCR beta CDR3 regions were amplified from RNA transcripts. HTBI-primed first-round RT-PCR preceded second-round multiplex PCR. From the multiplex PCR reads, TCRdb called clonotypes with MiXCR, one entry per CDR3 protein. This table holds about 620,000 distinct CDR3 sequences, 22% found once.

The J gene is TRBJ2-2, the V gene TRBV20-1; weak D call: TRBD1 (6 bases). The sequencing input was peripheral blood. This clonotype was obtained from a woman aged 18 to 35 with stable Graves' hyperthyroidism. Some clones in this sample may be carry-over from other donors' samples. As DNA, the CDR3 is TGCAGTGCTAGAGATCCCAGGGGTTCCGGGGAGCTGTTTTTT. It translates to CSARDPRGSGELFF.